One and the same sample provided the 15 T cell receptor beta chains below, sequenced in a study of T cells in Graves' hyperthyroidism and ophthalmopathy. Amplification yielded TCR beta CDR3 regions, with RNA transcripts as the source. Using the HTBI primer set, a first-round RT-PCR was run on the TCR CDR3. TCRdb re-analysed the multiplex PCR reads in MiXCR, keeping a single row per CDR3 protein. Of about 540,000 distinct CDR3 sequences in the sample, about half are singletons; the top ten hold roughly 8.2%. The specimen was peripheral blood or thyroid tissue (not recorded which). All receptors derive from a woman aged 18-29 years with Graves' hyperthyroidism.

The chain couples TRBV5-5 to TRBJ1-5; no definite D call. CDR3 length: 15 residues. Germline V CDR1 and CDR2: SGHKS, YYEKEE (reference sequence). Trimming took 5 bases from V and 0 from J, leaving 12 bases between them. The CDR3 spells CASSLRIPSNQPQHF. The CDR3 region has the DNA TGTGCCAGCAGTCTTAGAATACCTAGCAATCAGCCCCAGCATTTT.

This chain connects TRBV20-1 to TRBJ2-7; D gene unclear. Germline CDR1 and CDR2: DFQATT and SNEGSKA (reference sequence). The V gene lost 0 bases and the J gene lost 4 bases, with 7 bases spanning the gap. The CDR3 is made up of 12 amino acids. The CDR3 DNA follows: TGCAGTGCTAGAGAAAGTGGTTACGAGCAGTACTTC. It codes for CSARESGYEQYF.

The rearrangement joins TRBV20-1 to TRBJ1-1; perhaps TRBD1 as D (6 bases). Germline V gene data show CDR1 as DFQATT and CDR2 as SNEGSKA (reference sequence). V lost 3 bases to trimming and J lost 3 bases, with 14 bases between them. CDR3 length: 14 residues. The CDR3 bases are TGCAGTGCTAGGGACAGCTCGGGGGACACTGAAGCTTTCTTT. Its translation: CSARDSSGDTEAFF.

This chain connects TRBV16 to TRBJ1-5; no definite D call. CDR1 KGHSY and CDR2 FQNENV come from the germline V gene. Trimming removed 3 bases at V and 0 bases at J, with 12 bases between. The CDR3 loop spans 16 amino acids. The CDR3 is CASSHEEVSSNQPQHF. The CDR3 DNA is TGTGCCAGCAGCCATGAGGAGGTGTCTAGCAATCAGCCCCAGCATTTT.

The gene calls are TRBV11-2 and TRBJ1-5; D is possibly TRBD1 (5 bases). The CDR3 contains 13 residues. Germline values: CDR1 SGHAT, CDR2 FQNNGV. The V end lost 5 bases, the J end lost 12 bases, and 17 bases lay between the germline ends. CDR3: CASSPLGVPLQHF. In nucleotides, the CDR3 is TGTGCCAGCAGCCCCCTAGGGGTTCCGCTCCAGCATTTT.

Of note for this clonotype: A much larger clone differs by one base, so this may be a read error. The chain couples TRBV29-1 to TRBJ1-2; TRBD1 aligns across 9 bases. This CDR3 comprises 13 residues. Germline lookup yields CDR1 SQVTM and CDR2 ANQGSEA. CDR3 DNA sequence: TGCAGCGTTCTGACAGGGGGTAGCTATGGCTACGCCTTC. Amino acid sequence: CSVLTGGSYGYAF.

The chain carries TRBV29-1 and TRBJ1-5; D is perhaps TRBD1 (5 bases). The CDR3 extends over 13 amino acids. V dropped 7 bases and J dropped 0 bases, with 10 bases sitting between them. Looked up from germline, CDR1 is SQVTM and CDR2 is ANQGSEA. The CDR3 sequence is CSARQSSNQPQHF. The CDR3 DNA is TGCAGCGCTAGACAGAGTAGCAATCAGCCCCAGCATTTT.

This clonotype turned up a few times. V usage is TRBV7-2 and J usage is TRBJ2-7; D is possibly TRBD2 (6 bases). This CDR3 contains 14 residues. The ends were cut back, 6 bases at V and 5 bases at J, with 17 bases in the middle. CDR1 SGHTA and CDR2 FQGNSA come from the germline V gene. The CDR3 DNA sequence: TGTGCCAGCAGTGCCCGGGGGTTGGCAAACGAGCAGTACTTC. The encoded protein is CASSARGLANEQYF.

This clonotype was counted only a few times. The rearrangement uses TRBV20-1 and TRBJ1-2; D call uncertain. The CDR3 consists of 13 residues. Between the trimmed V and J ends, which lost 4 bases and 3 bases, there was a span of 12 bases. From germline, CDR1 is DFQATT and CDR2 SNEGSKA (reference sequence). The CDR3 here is CSAKGPGHYGYTF. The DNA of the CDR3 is TGCAGTGCTAAGGGTCCTGGGCACTATGGCTACACCTTC.

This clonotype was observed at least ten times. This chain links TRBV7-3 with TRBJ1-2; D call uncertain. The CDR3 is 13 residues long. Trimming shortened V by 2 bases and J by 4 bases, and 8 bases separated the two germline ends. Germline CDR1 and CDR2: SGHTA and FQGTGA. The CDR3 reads CASSLQGGYGYTF. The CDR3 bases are TGTGCCAGCAGCTTACAAGGCGGCTATGGCTACACCTTC. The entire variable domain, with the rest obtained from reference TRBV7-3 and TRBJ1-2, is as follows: GAGVSQTPSNKVTEKGKYVELRCDPISGHTALYWYRQSLGQGPEFLIYFQGTGAADDSGLPNDRFFAVRPEGSVSTLKIQRTERGDSAVYLCASSLQGGYGYTFGSGTRLTVV.

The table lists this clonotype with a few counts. The CDR3 DNA reads as TGTGCCAGTAGTCCCCGGGACAGGGGAAGTTTGAATAATTCACCCCTCCACTTT. Its protein product is CASSPRDRGSLNNSPLHF. The chain couples TRBV19 to TRBJ1-6, with 10 bases aligning to TRBD1. The CDR3 length is 18 residues. Germline V lookup: CDR1 LNHDA, CDR2 SQIVND (reference sequence). The junction had 12 bases not matched to a gene; V was cut back by 5 bases and J by 5 bases.

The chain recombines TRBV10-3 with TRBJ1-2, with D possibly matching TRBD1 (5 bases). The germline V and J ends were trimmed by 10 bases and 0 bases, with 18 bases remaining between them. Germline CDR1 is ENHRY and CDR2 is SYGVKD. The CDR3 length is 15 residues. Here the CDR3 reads CASRQDSPSNYGYTF. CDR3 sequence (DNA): TGTGCCAGCAGACAAGACAGTCCCTCTAACTATGGCTACACCTTC.

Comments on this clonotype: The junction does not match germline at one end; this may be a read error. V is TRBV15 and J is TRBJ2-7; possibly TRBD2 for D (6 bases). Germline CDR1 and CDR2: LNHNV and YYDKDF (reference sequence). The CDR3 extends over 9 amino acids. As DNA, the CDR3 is TGTACCACAGCGGGCGAGCAGTACTTC. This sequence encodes CTTAGEQYF.

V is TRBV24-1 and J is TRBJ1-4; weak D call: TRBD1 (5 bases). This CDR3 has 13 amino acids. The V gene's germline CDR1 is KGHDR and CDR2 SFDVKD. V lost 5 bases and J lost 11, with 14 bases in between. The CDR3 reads CATSASLGGKLFF. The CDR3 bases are TGTGCCACCAGTGCCTCCTTGGGGGGGAAACTGTTTTTT.

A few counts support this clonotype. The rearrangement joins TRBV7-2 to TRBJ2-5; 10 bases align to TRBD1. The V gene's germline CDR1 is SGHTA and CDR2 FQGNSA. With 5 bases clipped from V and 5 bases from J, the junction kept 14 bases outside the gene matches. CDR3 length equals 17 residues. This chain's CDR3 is CASSPPSGTGDSETQYF. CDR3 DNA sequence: TGTGCCAGCAGCCCACCCTCCGGGACAGGGGATTCGGAGACCCAGTACTTC.